These 8 T cell receptor beta chains came from one sample sequenced in a study of blood T cell repertoires in COVID-19. Generated by immunoSEQ multiplex PCR, the TCRdb table keeps only in-frame clones and is missing some. The table lists some 150,000 clones, roughly 82% of them singletons. Sequenced sample: peripheral blood. The receptor source for this set is a woman in her 70s with acute or convalescent COVID-19.

The J gene is TRBJ2-4, the V gene TRBV6-2 or TRBV6-3; TRBD2 aligns across 8 bases. Unmatched junction bases numbered 11, after V lost 3 bases and J lost 4 bases. The CDR3 has 17 residues. CDR1 and CDR2 (germline): MNHEY, SVGEGT. In DNA, the CDR3 is TGTGCCAGCAGTTATGATCGAGGTAGCGGGGAAAAAAACATTCAGTACTTC. As protein: CASSYDRGSGEKNIQYF.

This clone appeared a few times. The genes are TRBV25-1 and TRBJ2-1; D gene unclear. This CDR3 has 12 amino acids. Germline CDR1 is MGHDK and CDR2 is SYGVNS. V was cut by 3 bases and J by 7 bases, with 7 bases left in between. The CDR3 protein is CASSDKANEQFF. CDR3 coding DNA: TGTGCCAGCAGTGACAAAGCTAATGAGCAGTTCTTC.

The chain has TRBV11-2 and TRBJ2-1; tentatively, D is TRBD1 (6 bases). CDR1 and CDR2 from the germline V gene are SGHAT and FQNNGV. The V and J ends lost 3 bases and 0 bases respectively, with 15 bases between them. The CDR3 is 17 amino acids. CDR3 loop: CASSFSPGQNSYNEQFF. CDR3 in DNA: TGTGCCAGCAGCTTTAGCCCCGGACAGAACTCCTACAATGAGCAGTTCTTC.

The rearrangement uses TRBV29-1 and TRBJ2-7; D not resolved. Germline CDR1 SQVTM, CDR2 ANQGSEA. The V gene lost 4 bases and the J gene lost 0 bases, with 7 bases spanning the gap. The CDR3 is made up of 12 amino acids. CDR3 sequence: CSVVTVSYEQYF. The CDR3 nucleotides read TGCAGCGTTGTTACAGTCTCCTACGAGCAGTACTTC.

This clone was detected many times. The chain employs TRBV29-1 and TRBJ1-2; D remains ambiguous. Germline CDR1 and CDR2: SQVTM and ANQGSEA. V was cut by 7 bases and J by 5 bases, with 14 bases left in between. The CDR3 length is 12 residues. CDR3 loop: CSGREGTYGYTF. CDR3 bases: TGCAGCGGGAGGGAAGGTACTTATGGCTACACCTTC.

This chain uses TRBV28 with TRBJ2-1; 8 bases agree with TRBD2. The CDR3 loop spans 16 amino acids. V dropped 6 bases and J dropped 10; count of bases not matched to a gene: 17. Per germline, CDR1 MDHEN and CDR2 SYDVKM. CDR3 sequence: CASSPRGLGAIGEQFF. The CDR3 nucleotides are TGTGCCAGCAGCCCAAGGGGACTAGGAGCCATCGGCGAGCAGTTCTTC.

The chain carries TRBV2 and TRBJ2-1, with 8 bases lining up with TRBD2. The CDR3 is 14 amino acids. V was pared by 3 bases and J by 6 bases, with 4 bases of the junction left unmatched. Germline V lookup: CDR1 SNHLY, CDR2 FYNNEI. The CDR3 is CASSEGLESNEQFF. CDR3 bases: TGTGCCAGCAGTGAGGGACTAGAGAGCAATGAGCAGTTCTTC.

The chain employs TRBV28 and TRBJ2-7, with TRBD2 identical over 11 bases. The CDR3 has 15 amino acids. V was clipped by 4 bases and J by 2 bases; unmatched bases: 4. CDR1 is MDHEN, CDR2 SYDVKM, per germline. The CDR3, as DNA: TGTGCCAGCAGTTCCCGGACTAGCGGGCCCTACGAGCAGTACTTC. Its protein product is CASSSRTSGPYEQYF.